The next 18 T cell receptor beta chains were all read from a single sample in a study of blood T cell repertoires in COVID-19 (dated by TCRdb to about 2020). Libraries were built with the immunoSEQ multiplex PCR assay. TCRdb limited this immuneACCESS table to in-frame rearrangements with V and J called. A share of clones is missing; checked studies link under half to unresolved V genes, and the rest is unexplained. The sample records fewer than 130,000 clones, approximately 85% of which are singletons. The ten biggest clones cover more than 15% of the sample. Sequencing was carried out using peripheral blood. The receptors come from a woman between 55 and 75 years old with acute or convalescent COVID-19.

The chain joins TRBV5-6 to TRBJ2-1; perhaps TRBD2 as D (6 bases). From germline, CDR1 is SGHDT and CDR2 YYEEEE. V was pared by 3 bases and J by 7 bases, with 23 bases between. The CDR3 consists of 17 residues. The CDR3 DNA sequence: TGTGCCAGCAGCTGGGACTGGGCTGGGGCGGGGAGGAATGAGCAGTTCTTC. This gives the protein CASSWDWAGAGRNEQFF. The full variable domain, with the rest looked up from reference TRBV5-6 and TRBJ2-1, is DAGVTQSPTHLIKTRGQQVTLRCSPKSGHDTVSWYQQALGQGPQFIFQYYEEEERQRGNFPDRFSGHQFPNYSSELNVNALLLGDSALYLCASSWDWAGAGRNEQFFGPGTRLTVL.

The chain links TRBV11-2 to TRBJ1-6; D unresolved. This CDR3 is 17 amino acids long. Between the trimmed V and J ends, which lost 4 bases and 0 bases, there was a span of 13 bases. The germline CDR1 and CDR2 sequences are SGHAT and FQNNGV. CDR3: CASSSGLRSSYNSPLHF. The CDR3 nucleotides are TGTGCCAGCAGCTCAGGACTGAGGAGCTCCTATAATTCACCCCTCCACTTT.

The CDR3 spells CASSLDSEGDYYEQYF. The CDR3 DNA sequence: TGTGCCAGCAGCTTGGACTCCGAGGGAGACTACTACGAGCAGTACTTC. The chain couples TRBV5-6 to TRBJ2-7; tentative D call: TRBD2 (5 bases). This CDR3 is 16 amino acids long. Trimming took 0 bases from V and 3 from J, leaving 16 bases between them. Germline lookup yields CDR1 SGHDT and CDR2 YYEEEE.

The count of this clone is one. The CDR3 DNA follows: TGCGCCAGCAGCCAATACCTCCGGGACAGGGTAGTTGCAACTAATGAAAAACTGTTTTTT. Translation gives CASSQYLRDRVVATNEKLFF. The chain combines TRBV4-3 with TRBJ1-4; 9 nucleotides line up with TRBD1. This CDR3 region has 20 residues. Germline CDR1 reads LGHNA; CDR2 reads YSLEER. The V and J ends lost 2 bases and 0 bases, in that order; junction bases with no gene match: 13.

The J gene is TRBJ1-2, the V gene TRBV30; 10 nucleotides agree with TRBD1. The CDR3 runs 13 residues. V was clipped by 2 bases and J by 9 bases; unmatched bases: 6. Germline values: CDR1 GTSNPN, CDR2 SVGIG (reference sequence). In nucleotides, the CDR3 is TGTGCCTGGAGTTCGGGGACAGGGGAGCGCTACACCTTC. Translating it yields CAWSSGTGERYTF.

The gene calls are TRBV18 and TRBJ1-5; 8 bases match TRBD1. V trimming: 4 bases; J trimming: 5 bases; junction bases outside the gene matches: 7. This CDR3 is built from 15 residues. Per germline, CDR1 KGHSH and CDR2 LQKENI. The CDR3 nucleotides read TGTGCCAGCTCACAATTGACAGGGGAGGATCAGCCCCAGCATTTT. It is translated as CASSQLTGEDQPQHF. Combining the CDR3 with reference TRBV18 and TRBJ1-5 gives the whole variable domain NAGVMQNPRHLVRRRGQEARLRCSPMKGHSHVYWYRQLPEEGLKFMVYLQKENIIDESGMPKERFSAEFPKEGPSILRIQQVVRGDSAAYFCASSQLTGEDQPQHFGDGTRLSIL.

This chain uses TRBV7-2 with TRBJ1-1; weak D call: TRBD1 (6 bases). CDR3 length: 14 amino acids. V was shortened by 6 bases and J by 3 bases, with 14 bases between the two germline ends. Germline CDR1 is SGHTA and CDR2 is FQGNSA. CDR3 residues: CASSIQGRDTEAFF. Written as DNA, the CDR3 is TGTGCCAGCAGTATACAGGGAAGGGACACTGAAGCTTTCTTT.

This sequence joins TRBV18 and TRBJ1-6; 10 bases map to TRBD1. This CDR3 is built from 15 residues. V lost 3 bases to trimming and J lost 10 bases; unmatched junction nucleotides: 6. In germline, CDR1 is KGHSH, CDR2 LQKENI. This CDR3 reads CASSPRRDRGSPLHF. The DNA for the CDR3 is TGTGCCAGCTCACCGCGGCGGGACAGGGGATCACCCCTCCACTTT.

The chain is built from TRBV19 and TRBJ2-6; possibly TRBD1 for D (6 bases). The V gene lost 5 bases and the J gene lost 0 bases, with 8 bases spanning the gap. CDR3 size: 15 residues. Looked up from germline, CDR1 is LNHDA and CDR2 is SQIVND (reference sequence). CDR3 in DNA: TGTGCCAGTAGTCAGGGGTCCTCTGGGGCCAACGTCCTGACTTTC. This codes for CASSQGSSGANVLTF. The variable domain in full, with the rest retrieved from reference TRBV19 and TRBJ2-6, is DGGITQSPKYLFRKEGQNVTLSCEQNLNHDAMYWYRQDPGQGLRLIYYSQIVNDFQKGDIAEGYSVSREKKESFPLTVTSAQKNPTAFYLCASSQGSSGANVLTFGAGSRLTVL.

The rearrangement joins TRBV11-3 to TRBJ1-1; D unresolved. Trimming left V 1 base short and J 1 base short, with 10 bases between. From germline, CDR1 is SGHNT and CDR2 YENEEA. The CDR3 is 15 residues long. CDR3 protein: CASSLGRSRNTEAFF. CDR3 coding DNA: TGTGCCAGCAGCTTAGGTAGATCACGGAACACTGAAGCTTTCTTT.

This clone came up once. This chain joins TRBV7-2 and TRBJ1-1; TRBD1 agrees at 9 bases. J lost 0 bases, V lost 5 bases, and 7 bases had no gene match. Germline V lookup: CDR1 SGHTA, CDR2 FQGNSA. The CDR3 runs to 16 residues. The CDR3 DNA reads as TGTGCCAGCAGCCTACGGACAGGGGCCATGAACACTGAAGCTTTCTTT. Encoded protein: CASSLRTGAMNTEAFF.

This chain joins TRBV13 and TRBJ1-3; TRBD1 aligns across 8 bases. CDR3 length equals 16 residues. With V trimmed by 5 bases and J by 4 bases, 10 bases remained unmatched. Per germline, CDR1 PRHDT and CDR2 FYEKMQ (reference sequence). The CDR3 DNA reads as TGTGCCAGCAGCCCAGGAGGGACAGGCGACGGAAACACCATATATTTT. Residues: CASSPGGTGDGNTIYF.

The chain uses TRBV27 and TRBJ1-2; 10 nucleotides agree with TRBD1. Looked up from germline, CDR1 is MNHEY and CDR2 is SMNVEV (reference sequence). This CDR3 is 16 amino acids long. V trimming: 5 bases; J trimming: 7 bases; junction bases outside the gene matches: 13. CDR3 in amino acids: CASSLLPGQGMSGYTF. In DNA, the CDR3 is TGTGCCAGCAGTCTCCTCCCGGGACAGGGGATGAGTGGCTACACCTTC.

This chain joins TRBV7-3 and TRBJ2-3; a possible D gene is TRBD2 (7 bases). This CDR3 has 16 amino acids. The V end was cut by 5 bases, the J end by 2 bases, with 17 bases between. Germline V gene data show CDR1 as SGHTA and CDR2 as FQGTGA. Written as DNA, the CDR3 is TGTGCCAGCAGCCCAAGGGGGGGCAGGGACACAGATACGCAGTATTTT. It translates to CASSPRGGRDTDTQYF.

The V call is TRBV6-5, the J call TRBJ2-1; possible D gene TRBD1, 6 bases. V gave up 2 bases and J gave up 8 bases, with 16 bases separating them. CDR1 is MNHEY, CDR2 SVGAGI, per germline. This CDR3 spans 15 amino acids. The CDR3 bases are TGTGCCAGCAGTTACGACTGGGGGCTGGAGGATGAGCAGTTCTTC. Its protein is CASSYDWGLEDEQFF.

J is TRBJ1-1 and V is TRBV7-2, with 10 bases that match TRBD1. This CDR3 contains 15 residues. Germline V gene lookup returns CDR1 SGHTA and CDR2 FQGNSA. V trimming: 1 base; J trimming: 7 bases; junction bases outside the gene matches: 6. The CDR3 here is CASSLVWTGGGEAFF. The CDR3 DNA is TGTGCCAGCAGCTTAGTCTGGACAGGGGGGGGTGAAGCTTTCTTT. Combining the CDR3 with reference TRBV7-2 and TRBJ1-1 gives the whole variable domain GAGVSQSPSNKVTEKGKDVELRCDPISGHTALYWYRQSLGQGLEFLIYFQGNSAPDKSGLPSDRFSAERTGGSVSTLTIQRTQQEDSAVYLCASSLVWTGGGEAFFGQGTRLTVV.

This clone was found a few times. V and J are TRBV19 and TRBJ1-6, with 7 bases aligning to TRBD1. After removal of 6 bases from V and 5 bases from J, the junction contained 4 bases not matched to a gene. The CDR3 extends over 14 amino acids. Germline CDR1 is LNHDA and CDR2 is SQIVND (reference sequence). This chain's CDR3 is CASSSRGDNSPLHF. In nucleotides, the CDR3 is TGTGCCAGTAGCTCCAGGGGGGATAATTCACCCCTCCACTTT.

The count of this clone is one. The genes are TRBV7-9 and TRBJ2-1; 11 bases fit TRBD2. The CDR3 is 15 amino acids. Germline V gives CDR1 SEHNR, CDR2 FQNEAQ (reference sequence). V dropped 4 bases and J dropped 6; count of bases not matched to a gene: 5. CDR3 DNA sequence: TGTGCCAGCAGCTATAGCGGGGGGGCCGGCAATGAGCAGTTCTTC. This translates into CASSYSGGAGNEQFF.